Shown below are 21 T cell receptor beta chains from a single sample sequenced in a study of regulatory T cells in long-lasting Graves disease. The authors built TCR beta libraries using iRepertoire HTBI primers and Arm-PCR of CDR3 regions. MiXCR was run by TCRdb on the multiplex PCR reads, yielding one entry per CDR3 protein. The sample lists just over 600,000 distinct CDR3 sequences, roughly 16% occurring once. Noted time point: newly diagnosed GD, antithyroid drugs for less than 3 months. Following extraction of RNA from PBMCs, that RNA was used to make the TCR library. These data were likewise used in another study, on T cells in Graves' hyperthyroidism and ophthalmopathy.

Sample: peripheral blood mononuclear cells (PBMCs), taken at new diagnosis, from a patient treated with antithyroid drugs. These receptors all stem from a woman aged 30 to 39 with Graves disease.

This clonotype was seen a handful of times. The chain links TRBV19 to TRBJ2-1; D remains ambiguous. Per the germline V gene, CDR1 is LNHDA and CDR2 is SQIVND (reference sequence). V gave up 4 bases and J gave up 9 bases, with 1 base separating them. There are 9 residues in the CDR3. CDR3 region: CASSSEQFF. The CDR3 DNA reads TGTGCCAGTAGTAGTGAGCAGTTCTTC.

This CDR3 reads CASSPTGPYEQYF. The DNA of the CDR3 is TGTGCCAGCAGCCCTACTGGGCCCTACGAGCAGTACTTC. The gene calls are TRBV7-2 and TRBJ2-7; no firm D call. V lost 5 bases and J lost 2, with 10 bases in between. The germline CDR1 and CDR2 sequences are SGHTA and FQGNSA. The length of the CDR3 is 13 residues.

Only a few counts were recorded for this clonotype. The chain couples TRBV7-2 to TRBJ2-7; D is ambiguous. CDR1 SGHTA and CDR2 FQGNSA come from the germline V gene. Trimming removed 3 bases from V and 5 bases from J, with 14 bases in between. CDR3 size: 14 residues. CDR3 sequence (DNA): TGTGCCAGCAGCTTCTATGGCCCAGCCAACGAGCAGTACTTC. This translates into CASSFYGPANEQYF.

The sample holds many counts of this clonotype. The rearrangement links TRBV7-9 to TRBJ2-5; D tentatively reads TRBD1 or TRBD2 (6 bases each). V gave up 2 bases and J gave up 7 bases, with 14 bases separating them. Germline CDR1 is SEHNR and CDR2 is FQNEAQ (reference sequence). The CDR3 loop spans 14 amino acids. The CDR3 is CASSLNGGPGTQYF. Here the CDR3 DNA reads TGTGCCAGCAGCTTAAACGGGGGCCCCGGGACCCAGTACTTC.

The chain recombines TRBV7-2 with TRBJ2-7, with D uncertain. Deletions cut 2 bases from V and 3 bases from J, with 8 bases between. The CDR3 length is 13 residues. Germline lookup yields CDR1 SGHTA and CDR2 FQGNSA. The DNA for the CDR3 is TGTGCCAGCAGCTTAAATCTGGTCTACGAGCAGTACTTC. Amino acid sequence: CASSLNLVYEQYF.

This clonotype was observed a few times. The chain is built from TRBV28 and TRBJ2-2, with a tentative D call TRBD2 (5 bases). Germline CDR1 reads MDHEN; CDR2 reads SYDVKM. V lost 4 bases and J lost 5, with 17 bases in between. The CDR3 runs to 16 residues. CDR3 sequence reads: CASSSPGEGATGELFF. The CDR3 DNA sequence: TGTGCCAGCAGTTCCCCAGGTGAGGGAGCAACCGGGGAGCTGTTTTTT.

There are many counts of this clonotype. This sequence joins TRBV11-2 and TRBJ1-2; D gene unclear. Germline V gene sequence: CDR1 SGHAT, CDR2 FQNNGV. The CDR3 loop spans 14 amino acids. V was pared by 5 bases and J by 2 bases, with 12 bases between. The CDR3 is CASSVSDGNYGYTF. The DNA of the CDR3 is TGTGCCAGCAGCGTCTCGGACGGGAACTATGGCTACACCTTC.

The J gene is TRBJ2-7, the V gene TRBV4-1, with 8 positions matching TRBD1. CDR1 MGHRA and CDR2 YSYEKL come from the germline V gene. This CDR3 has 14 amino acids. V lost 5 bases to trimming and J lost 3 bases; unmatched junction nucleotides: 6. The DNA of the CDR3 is TGCGCCAGCAGCTCGACAGGGGTCATCTACGAGCAGTACTTC. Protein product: CASSSTGVIYEQYF.

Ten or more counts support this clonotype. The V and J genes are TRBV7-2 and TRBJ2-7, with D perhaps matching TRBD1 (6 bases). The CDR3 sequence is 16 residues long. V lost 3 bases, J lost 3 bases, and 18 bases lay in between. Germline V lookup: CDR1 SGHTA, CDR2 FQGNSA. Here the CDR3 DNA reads TGTGCCAGCAGCTTCACAACGGACAGCCGAAACTACGAGCAGTACTTC. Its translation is CASSFTTDSRNYEQYF.

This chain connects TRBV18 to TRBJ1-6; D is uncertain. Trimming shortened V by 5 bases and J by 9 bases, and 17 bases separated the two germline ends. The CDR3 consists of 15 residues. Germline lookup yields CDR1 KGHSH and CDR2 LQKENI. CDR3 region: CASSTLDPEGSPLHF. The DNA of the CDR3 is TGTGCCAGCTCAACCTTAGACCCGGAGGGTTCACCCCTCCACTTT.

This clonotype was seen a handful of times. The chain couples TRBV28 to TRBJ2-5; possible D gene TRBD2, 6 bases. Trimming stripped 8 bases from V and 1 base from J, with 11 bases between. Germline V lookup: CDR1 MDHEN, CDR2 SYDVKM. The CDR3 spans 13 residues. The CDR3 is CASGLATQETQYF. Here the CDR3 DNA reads TGTGCCAGCGGTCTAGCGACCCAAGAGACCCAGTACTTC. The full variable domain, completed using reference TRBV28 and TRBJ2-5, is DVKVTQSSRYLVKRTGEKVFLECVQDMDHENMFWYRQDPGLGLRLIYFSYDVKMKEKGDIPEGYSVSREKKERFSLILESASTNQTSMYLCASGLATQETQYFGPGTRLLVL.

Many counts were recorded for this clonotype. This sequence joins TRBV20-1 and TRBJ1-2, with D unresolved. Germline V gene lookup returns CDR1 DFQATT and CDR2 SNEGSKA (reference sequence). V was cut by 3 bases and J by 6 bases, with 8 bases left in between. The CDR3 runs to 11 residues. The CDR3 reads CSASGKNGYTF. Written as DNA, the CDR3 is TGCAGTGCTAGCGGCAAAAATGGCTACACCTTC.

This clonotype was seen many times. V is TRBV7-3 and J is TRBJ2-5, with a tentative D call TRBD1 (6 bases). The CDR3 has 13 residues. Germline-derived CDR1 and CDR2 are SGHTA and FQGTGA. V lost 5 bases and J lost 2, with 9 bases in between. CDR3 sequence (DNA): TGTGCCAGCAGCGCCGGGACACAAGAGACCCAGTACTTC. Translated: CASSAGTQETQYF.

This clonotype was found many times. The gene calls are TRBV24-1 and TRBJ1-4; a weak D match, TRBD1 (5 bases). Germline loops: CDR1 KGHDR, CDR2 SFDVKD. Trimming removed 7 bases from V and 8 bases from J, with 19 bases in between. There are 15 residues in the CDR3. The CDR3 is CATSDTRDRGEKLFF. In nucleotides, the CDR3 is TGTGCCACCAGCGACACCCGCGACAGAGGAGAAAAACTGTTTTTT.

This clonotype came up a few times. The CDR3 region is CASNTSWGEVKPRTDTQYF. For the CDR3, the DNA is TGTGCCAGCAACACCTCCTGGGGAGAGGTTAAACCTCGCACAGATACGCAGTATTTT. The gene calls are TRBV7-9 and TRBJ2-3; possibly TRBD2 for D (5 bases). The CDR3 loop spans 19 amino acids. Trimming shortened V by 7 bases and J by 1 base, and 27 bases separated the two germline ends. Per the germline V gene, CDR1 is SEHNR and CDR2 is FQNEAQ (reference sequence).

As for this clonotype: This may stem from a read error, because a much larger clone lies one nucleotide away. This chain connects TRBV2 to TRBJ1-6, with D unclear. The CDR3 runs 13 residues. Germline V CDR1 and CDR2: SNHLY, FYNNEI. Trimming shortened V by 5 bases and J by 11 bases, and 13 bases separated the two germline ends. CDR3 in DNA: TGTGCCAGCAGTTGGGGTCCCACTCCACCCCTCCACTTT. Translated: CASSWGPTPPLHF. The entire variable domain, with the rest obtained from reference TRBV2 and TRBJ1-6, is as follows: EPEVTQTPSHQVTQMGQEVILRCVPISNHLYFYWYRQILGQKVEFLVSFYNNEISEKSEIFDDQFSVERPDGSNFTLKIRSTKLEDSAMYFCASSWGPTPPLHFGNGTRLTVT.

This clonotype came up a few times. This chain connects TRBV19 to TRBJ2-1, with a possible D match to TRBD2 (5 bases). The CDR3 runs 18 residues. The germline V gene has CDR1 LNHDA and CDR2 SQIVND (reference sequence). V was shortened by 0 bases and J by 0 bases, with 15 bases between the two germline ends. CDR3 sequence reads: CASSIEALAQSSYNEQFF. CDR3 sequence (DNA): TGTGCCAGTAGTATAGAGGCCCTAGCCCAGAGCTCCTACAATGAGCAGTTCTTC.

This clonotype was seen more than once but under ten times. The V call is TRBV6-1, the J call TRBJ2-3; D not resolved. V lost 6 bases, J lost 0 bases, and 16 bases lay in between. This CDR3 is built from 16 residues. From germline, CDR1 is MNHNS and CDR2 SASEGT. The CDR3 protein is CASRPKGYLSTDTQYF. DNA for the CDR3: TGTGCCAGCAGGCCTAAGGGCTATCTTAGCACAGATACGCAGTATTTT.

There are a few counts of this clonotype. The CDR3 region is CASISQDRNTGELFF. As DNA, the CDR3 is TGTGCCAGTATTTCCCAGGACAGAAACACCGGGGAGCTGTTTTTT. The chain has TRBV19 and TRBJ2-2; D is perhaps TRBD1 (6 bases). CDR3 length: 15 residues. Germline CDR1 LNHDA, CDR2 SQIVND (reference sequence). Trimming shortened V by 7 bases and J by 2 bases, and 14 bases separated the two germline ends.

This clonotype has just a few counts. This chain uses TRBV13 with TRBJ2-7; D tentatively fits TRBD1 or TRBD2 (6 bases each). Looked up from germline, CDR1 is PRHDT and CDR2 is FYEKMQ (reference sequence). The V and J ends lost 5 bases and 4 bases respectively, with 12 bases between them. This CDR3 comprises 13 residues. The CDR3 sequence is CASSRGGFYEQYF. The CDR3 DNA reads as TGTGCCAGCAGCAGAGGGGGGTTTTACGAGCAGTACTTC.

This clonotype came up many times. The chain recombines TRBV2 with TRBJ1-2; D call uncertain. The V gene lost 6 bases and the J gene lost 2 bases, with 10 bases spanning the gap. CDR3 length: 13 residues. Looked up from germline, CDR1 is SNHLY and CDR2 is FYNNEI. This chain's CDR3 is CASSADGNYGYTF. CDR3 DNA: TGTGCCAGCAGCGCGGACGGGAACTATGGCTACACCTTC.